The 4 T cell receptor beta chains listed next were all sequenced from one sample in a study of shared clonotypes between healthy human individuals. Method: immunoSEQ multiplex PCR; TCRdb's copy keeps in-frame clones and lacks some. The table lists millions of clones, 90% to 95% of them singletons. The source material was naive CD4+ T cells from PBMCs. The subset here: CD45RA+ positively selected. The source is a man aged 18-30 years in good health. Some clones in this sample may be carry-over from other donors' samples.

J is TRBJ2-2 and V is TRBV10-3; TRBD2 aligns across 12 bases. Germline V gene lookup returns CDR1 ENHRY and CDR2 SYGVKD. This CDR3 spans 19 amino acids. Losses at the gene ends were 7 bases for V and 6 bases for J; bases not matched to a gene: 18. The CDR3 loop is CAIKAATSGSLLWAGELFF. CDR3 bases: TGTGCCATCAAAGCAGCGACTAGCGGGAGTCTCTTGTGGGCCGGGGAGCTGTTTTTT.

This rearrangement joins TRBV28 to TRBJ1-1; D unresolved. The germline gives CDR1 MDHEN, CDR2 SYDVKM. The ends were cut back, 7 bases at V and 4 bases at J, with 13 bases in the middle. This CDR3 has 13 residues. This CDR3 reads CASTGGGFTEAFF. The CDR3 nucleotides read TGTGCCAGCACGGGCGGAGGCTTCACTGAAGCTTTCTTT.

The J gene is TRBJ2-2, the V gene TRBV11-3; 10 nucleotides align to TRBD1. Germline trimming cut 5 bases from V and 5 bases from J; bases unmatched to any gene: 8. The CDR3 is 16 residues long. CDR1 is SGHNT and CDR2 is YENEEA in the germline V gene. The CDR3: CASSTGQGDVTGELFF. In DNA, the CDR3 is TGTGCCAGCAGCACAGGACAGGGGGACGTTACCGGGGAGCTGTTTTTT.

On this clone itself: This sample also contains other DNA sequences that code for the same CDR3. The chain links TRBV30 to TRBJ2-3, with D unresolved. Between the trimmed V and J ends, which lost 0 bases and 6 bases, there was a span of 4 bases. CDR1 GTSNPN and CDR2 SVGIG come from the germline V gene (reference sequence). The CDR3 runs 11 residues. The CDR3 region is CAWSVPDTQYF. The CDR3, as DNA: TGTGCCTGGAGTGTACCGGATACGCAGTATTTT.